This T cell receptor (beta chain) is drawn from a study of blood T cells in healthy people across ages. CDR3 length equals 16 residues. Germline V CDR1 and CDR2: SGHRS, YFSETQ. A sample-barcoded 5' primer and a J-beta primer mix were used in a second PCR of roughly 7 to 12 cycles. TCRdb recomputed calls from the 5' RACE reads with MiXCR, one row per CDR3 protein. The sample records about 1.5 million distinct CDR3 sequences, around 39% being singletons. The sample holds many counts of this clonotype. One junction end disagrees with the germline gene, perhaps due to a read error. The TCR originated in a woman younger than 30 in good health. The chain uses TRBV5-1 and TRBJ2-3; 12 nucleotides line up with TRBD2. Input material: blood. As DNA, the CDR3 is TGTGCCAGCAGTCCGGGGACTAGCGGGAGCACAGATACGCAGTATTTT. It yields the protein CASSPGTSGSTDTQYF.